Presented here are 32 T cell receptor beta chains from one specimen sequenced in a study of cytomegalovirus exposure and HLA in healthy donors. With 60 Vbeta and 13 Jbeta primers, the PCR was carried out. TCRdb's copy holds only in-frame clones and misses some; the assay was immunoSEQ multiplex PCR. The sample carries some 110,000 clones, around 70% recorded once. Specimen: PBMCs. The receptors were sampled from a man aged 40-55 years in good health and CMV-seronegative.

The chain is built from TRBV18 and TRBJ2-7; 9 bases are a match to TRBD1. Losses at the gene ends were 2 bases for V and 4 bases for J; bases not matched to a gene: 15. Germline values: CDR1 KGHSH, CDR2 LQKENI. The CDR3 covers 18 residues. In DNA form, the CDR3 reads TGTGCCAGCTCACCATTAGTTCAGGGGACAGGGCAGAGTTACGAGCAGTACTTC. Protein sequence: CASSPLVQGTGQSYEQYF.

The chain employs TRBV5-1 and TRBJ2-7, with D maybe TRBD1 (6 bases). CDR1 and CDR2 from the germline V gene are SGHRS and YFSETQ. This CDR3 contains 14 residues. The ends were cut back, 4 bases at V and 7 bases at J, with 18 bases in the middle. This CDR3 is CASSPGQTLGEQYF. The CDR3 region has the DNA TGCGCCAGCAGCCCCGGACAGACCCTGGGGGAGCAGTACTTC.

The chain carries TRBV9 and TRBJ2-3; weak D call: TRBD2 (5 bases). This CDR3 is built from 13 residues. CDR1 and CDR2 (germline): SGDLS, YYNGEE. Trimming left V 0 bases short and J 6 bases short, with 8 bases between. CDR3: CASSVGGADTQYF. CDR3 DNA: TGTGCCAGCAGCGTAGGGGGAGCGGATACGCAGTATTTT.

The chain links TRBV5-1 to TRBJ2-7; TRBD2 agrees at 9 bases. V shed 4 bases and J 0 bases; nucleotides not matched to a gene: 2. The CDR3 extends over 14 amino acids. Germline CDR1 and CDR2: SGHRS and YFSETQ. The CDR3 DNA follows: TGCGCCAGCAGCAAGGGACTAGCCTCCTACGAGCAGTACTTC. Its protein is CASSKGLASYEQYF.

The rearrangement uses TRBV11-2 and TRBJ2-3, with 9 bases that match TRBD2. Germline-derived CDR1 and CDR2 are SGHAT and FQNNGV. This CDR3 is 14 amino acids long. Germline trimming cut 8 bases from V and 4 bases from J; bases unmatched to any gene: 7. The CDR3 loop is CASHPGLAPDTQYF. In nucleotides, the CDR3 is TGTGCCAGCCACCCGGGACTAGCTCCAGATACGCAGTATTTT.

This chain uses TRBV30 with TRBJ1-5; tentative D call: TRBD1 (5 bases). Germline V lookup: CDR1 GTSNPN, CDR2 SVGIG (reference sequence). Between the trimmed V and J ends, which lost 0 bases and 4 bases, there was a span of 10 bases. There are 14 residues in the CDR3. In nucleotides, the CDR3 is TGTGCCTGGAGTGTGGGGCGGGGGAATCAGCCCCAGCATTTT. Translation gives CAWSVGRGNQPQHF.

This chain links TRBV7-3 with TRBJ2-2, with D possibly being TRBD2 (7 bases). This CDR3 contains 16 residues. V was clipped by 0 bases and J by 7 bases, with 15 bases between them. CDR1 and CDR2 from the germline V gene are SGHTA and FQGTGA. CDR3 in amino acids: CASSLTPGGPGGELFF. CDR3 in DNA: TGTGCCAGCAGCTTAACTCCCGGGGGGCCGGGCGGGGAGCTGTTTTTT.

This chain connects TRBV28 to TRBJ2-1; 8 positions match TRBD2. Germline V gene data show CDR1 as MDHEN and CDR2 as SYDVKM. The V gene end was trimmed by 2 bases and the J gene end by 6 bases; junction bases not matched to a gene: 3. The CDR3 extends over 14 amino acids. CDR3 loop: CASSLAGGGNEQFF. CDR3 sequence (DNA): TGTGCCAGCAGTTTAGCGGGGGGAGGCAATGAGCAGTTCTTC. The whole variable domain, filled in from reference TRBV28 and TRBJ2-1, reads DVKVTQSSRYLVKRTGEKVFLECVQDMDHENMFWYRQDPGLGLRLIYFSYDVKMKEKGDIPEGYSVSREKKERFSLILESASTNQTSMYLCASSLAGGGNEQFFGPGTRLTVL.

The V call is TRBV29-1, the J call TRBJ2-7; TRBD1 might be the D (6 bases). The CDR3 spans 12 residues. The V and J ends lost 6 bases and 7 bases respectively, with 16 bases between them. Germline CDR1 SQVTM, CDR2 ANQGSEA. The CDR3 sequence: CSVGRQVGEQYF. Here the CDR3 DNA reads TGCAGCGTGGGCCGACAGGTGGGGGAGCAGTACTTC.

The chain employs TRBV7-9 and TRBJ2-5; the D is unclear. The V gene lost 8 bases and the J gene lost 4 bases, with 14 bases spanning the gap. The CDR3 covers 13 residues. Germline lookup yields CDR1 SEHNR and CDR2 FQNEAQ (reference sequence). The CDR3 protein is CASRRQYGETQYF. The CDR3 DNA is TGTGCCAGCCGCCGACAATACGGAGAGACCCAGTACTTC.

This rearrangement joins TRBV6-5 to TRBJ1-3, with a possible D match to TRBD1 (6 bases). V was clipped by 5 bases and J by 3 bases, with 14 bases between them. Germline V gene lookup returns CDR1 MNHEY and CDR2 SVGAGI. The CDR3 has 15 amino acids. The CDR3 sequence: CASSPDRFGGNTIYF. CDR3 nucleotide sequence: TGTGCCAGCAGTCCCGACAGGTTTGGTGGAAACACCATATATTTT.

The chain employs TRBV27 and TRBJ1-1; possibly TRBD1 for D (6 bases). Trimming left V 6 bases short and J 1 base short, with 15 bases between. The germline V gene encodes CDR1 MNHEY and CDR2 SMNVEV (reference sequence). The CDR3 length is 15 residues. The CDR3 coding sequence is TGTGCCAGCAGATTGACAGGCCTTAGGAACACTGAAGCTTTCTTT. This encodes CASRLTGLRNTEAFF.

The DNA for the CDR3 is TGTGCCAGCTCACCCCTGACAAAGAACACTGAAGCTTTCTTT. Translation gives CASSPLTKNTEAFF. The chain joins TRBV18 to TRBJ1-1; no definite D call. CDR3 length: 14 residues. Trimming left V 3 bases short and J 1 base short, with 9 bases between. Germline V gene data show CDR1 as KGHSH and CDR2 as LQKENI. Using reference TRBV18 and TRBJ1-1 for the parts outside the CDR3, the full variable domain is NAGVMQNPRHLVRRRGQEARLRCSPMKGHSHVYWYRQLPEEGLKFMVYLQKENIIDESGMPKERFSAEFPKEGPSILRIQQVVRGDSAAYFCASSPLTKNTEAFFGQGTRLTVV.

The genes are TRBV5-4 and TRBJ2-3; 16 nucleotides align to TRBD2. Germline V gene lookup returns CDR1 SGHNT and CDR2 YYREEE (reference sequence). The CDR3 runs to 17 residues. The ends lost 3 bases at V and 3 bases at J; junction bases unmatched: 4. The chain's CDR3 is CASSSGLAGGPTDTQYF. The CDR3 nucleotides are TGTGCCAGCAGCTCGGGACTAGCGGGAGGGCCGACAGATACGCAGTATTTT.

The chain joins TRBV5-5 to TRBJ1-3, with 9 bases aligning to TRBD1. CDR1 is SGHKS and CDR2 is YYEKEE in the germline V gene (reference sequence). Trimming cost V 0 bases and J 4 bases; bases outside gene matches: 2. The CDR3 length is 15 residues. This chain's CDR3 is CASSLAGTGGNTIYF. The CDR3 DNA reads TGTGCCAGCAGCTTGGCCGGGACAGGGGGAAACACCATATATTTT.

The chain employs TRBV19 and TRBJ1-4, with 10 bases lining up with TRBD1. The trim removed 7 bases at V and 3 bases at J, leaving 8 bases unmatched. The germline V gene has CDR1 LNHDA and CDR2 SQIVND (reference sequence). The CDR3 loop spans 16 amino acids. CDR3 nucleotides: TGTGCCAGTAAGGGGACAGGGGCGCGGGCTAATGAAAAACTGTTTTTT. Translated, it gives CASKGTGARANEKLFF.

A word on this clone: An end of the junction differs from the germline gene, which may be a read error. The chain has TRBV10-3 and TRBJ2-5, with D possibly being TRBD1 (5 bases). This CDR3 region has 13 residues. Germline-derived CDR1 and CDR2 are ENHRY and SYGVKD. For the CDR3, the DNA is TGTGCCATCAGTGACGGCAGGGAAGATACCCAGTACTTC. This sequence encodes CAISDGREDTQYF.

The V call is TRBV18, the J call TRBJ1-2; 9 nucleotides match TRBD1. The CDR3 spans 16 residues. V dropped 6 bases and J dropped 2; count of bases not matched to a gene: 10. Germline loops: CDR1 KGHSH, CDR2 LQKENI. The CDR3 DNA follows: TGTGCCAGCTCGTTCGGGACAGGGAATGGAAACTATGGCTACACCTTC. Translated, it gives CASSFGTGNGNYGYTF.

This chain joins TRBV6-5 and TRBJ1-4, with D maybe TRBD1 (6 bases). This CDR3 comprises 15 residues. V was pared by 2 bases and J by 8 bases, with 15 bases between. Looked up from germline, CDR1 is MNHEY and CDR2 is SVGAGI. The CDR3 region is CASSYQGLGGEKLFF. CDR3 sequence (DNA): TGTGCCAGCAGTTACCAGGGGTTGGGTGGGGAAAAACTGTTTTTT.

The gene calls are TRBV6-5 and TRBJ2-7, with TRBD2 matching over 8 bases. CDR1 is MNHEY, CDR2 SVGAGI, per germline. CDR3 length: 14 amino acids. Trimming took 7 bases from V and 2 from J; bases not matched to a gene: 7. For the CDR3, the DNA is TGTGCCAGCACCACTAGCGGAGCTACCTACGAGCAGTACTTC. Translation: CASTTSGATYEQYF.

The V and J genes are TRBV5-1 and TRBJ2-2, with D perhaps matching TRBD1 (6 bases). The V end was cut by 4 bases, the J end by 2 bases, with 15 bases between. The CDR3 sequence is 16 residues long. The germline gives CDR1 SGHRS, CDR2 YFSETQ. The CDR3 coding sequence is TGCGCCAGCAGCCCGAACGGACAGAAAAACACCGGGGAGCTGTTTTTT. This codes for CASSPNGQKNTGELFF.

J is TRBJ2-1 and V is TRBV19, with 13 bases lining up with TRBD2. Germline loops: CDR1 LNHDA, CDR2 SQIVND (reference sequence). The CDR3 spans 18 residues. V lost 3 bases and J lost 5; bases outside the gene matches: 10. DNA for the CDR3: TGTGCCAGTAGTATGCCCGGACTAGCGGGGGTTTTGGACAATGAGCAGTTCTTC. Amino acid sequence: CASSMPGLAGVLDNEQFF.

The rearrangement links TRBV9 to TRBJ2-5, with D perhaps matching TRBD1 (6 bases). The CDR3 spans 14 residues. V lost 0 bases and J lost 5, with 11 bases in between. Germline V gene lookup returns CDR1 SGDLS and CDR2 YYNGEE. CDR3 residues: CASSVDPTGETQYF. The DNA of the CDR3 is TGTGCCAGCAGCGTAGATCCCACAGGGGAGACCCAGTACTTC.

J is TRBJ2-1 and V is TRBV7-3, with D possibly TRBD2 on 6 matching bases. CDR1 SGHTA and CDR2 FQGTGA come from the germline V gene. Trimming took 4 bases from V and 4 from J, leaving 17 bases between them. CDR3 length equals 16 residues. Here the CDR3 reads CASSSGGGLDYNEQFF. Written as DNA, the CDR3 is TGTGCCAGCAGCTCGGGTGGGGGGTTAGATTACAATGAGCAGTTCTTC.

This clone showed up just a few times. V usage is TRBV27 and J usage is TRBJ1-5; 7 nucleotides agree with TRBD1. Trimming took 7 bases from V and 2 from J; bases not matched to a gene: 5. The CDR3 extends over 14 amino acids. Germline V lookup: CDR1 MNHEY, CDR2 SMNVEV (reference sequence). DNA of the CDR3: TGTGCCAGCACCAACAGGGGAGGCAATCAGCCCCAGCATTTT. Amino acid sequence: CASTNRGGNQPQHF.

CDR3 protein: CASSLDGTPNTEAFF. CDR3 DNA sequence: TGCGCCAGCAGCTTGGACGGGACACCGAACACTGAAGCTTTCTTT. The chain links TRBV5-1 to TRBJ1-1; D possibly corresponds to TRBD1 (6 bases). V was cut by 0 bases and J by 1 base, with 10 bases left in between. There are 15 residues in the CDR3. Germline assignment: CDR1 SGHRS and CDR2 YFSETQ.

The chain combines TRBV6-1 with TRBJ2-5; 9 bases fit TRBD2. Germline V gene lookup returns CDR1 MNHNS and CDR2 SASEGT. The V and J ends lost 6 bases and 1 base, in that order; junction bases with no gene match: 6. The CDR3 has 15 residues. CDR3 DNA sequence: TGTGCCAGCAGCCAAGCGGGGGGCCGCCAAGAGACCCAGTACTTC. Translated, it gives CASSQAGGRQETQYF.

The rearrangement joins TRBV6-5 to TRBJ1-1; 7 bases agree with TRBD1. V trimming: 7 bases; J trimming: 2 bases; junction bases outside the gene matches: 7. The CDR3 has 14 amino acids. Germline V CDR1 and CDR2: MNHEY, SVGAGI. The CDR3 loop reads CASNGDRLNTEAFF. CDR3 in DNA: TGTGCCAGCAACGGGGACAGACTTAACACTGAAGCTTTCTTT.

This clone was observed a few times. Its ends do not fully match the called genes, so a read error is possible. V gene TRBV7-7 combines with J gene TRBJ2-5; 10 nucleotides line up with TRBD2. There are 15 residues in the CDR3. Germline V lookup: CDR1 SSHAT, CDR2 FNYEAQ (reference sequence). CDR3 amino acids: CASSLEAGGLETQYF. In DNA form, the CDR3 reads TGTGCTAGCAGCTTAGAAGCGGGGGGGCTTGAGACCCAGTACTTC.

This clone was counted a single time. The chain has TRBV27 and TRBJ2-7; D might be TRBD1 (5 bases). The germline CDR1 and CDR2 sequences are MNHEY and SMNVEV (reference sequence). The V and J ends lost 5 bases and 3 bases respectively, with 11 bases between them. The CDR3 has 13 amino acids. DNA of the CDR3: TGTGCCAGCAGTGCAGCAGGGTTCTACGAGCAGTACTTC. Protein sequence: CASSAAGFYEQYF.

This clone was seen more than once but under ten times. The chain has TRBV27 and TRBJ1-5; D might be TRBD1 (5 bases). Between the trimmed V and J ends, which lost 3 bases and 5 bases, there was a span of 8 bases. CDR3 size: 13 residues. Looked up from germline, CDR1 is MNHEY and CDR2 is SMNVEV (reference sequence). The CDR3 DNA follows: TGTGCCAGCAGTTTTTCAGGGTATCAGCCCCAGCATTTT. This gives the protein CASSFSGYQPQHF.

The chain carries TRBV9 and TRBJ1-3; the D gene is possibly TRBD1 (5 bases). The length of the CDR3 is 19 residues. In germline, CDR1 is SGDLS, CDR2 YYNGEE. The V end was cut by 4 bases, the J end by 4 bases, with 27 bases between. In nucleotides, the CDR3 is TGTGCCAGCAGCTCAGCTCGGGACTTCACAATAAGTGAAGGAAACACCATATATTTT. This codes for CASSSARDFTISEGNTIYF.